This T cell receptor beta chain was documented in a study of graft-versus-host responses after intestinal transplantation. At the level of the study: Once they had received anti-thymocyte globulin induction, all recipients took tacrolimus and steroids for three to four years. Study outcomes and limitations: Early declines in HvG clones that occurred post-transplant were associated with peak circulating GvH clone levels.

J lost 1 base, V lost 11 bases, and 3 bases had no gene match. Per germline, CDR1 MNHNS and CDR2 SASEGT. The CDR3 totals 13 residues. The table came from immunoSEQ multiplex PCR; TCRdb's copy has only in-frame clones and leaves some out. The repertoire includes about 94,000 clones, 91% of them detected once, and under 0.55% sits in the top ten. About this clone itself: What it recognizes is unknown.

This specimen consisted of unstimulated CD8+ T cells sorted from spleen or lymph node cells, obtained before intestinal transplant. This receptor was obtained from a human donor who received an intestinal transplant. The V and J genes are TRBV6-1 and TRBJ2-2; 8 bases are shared with TRBD2. The CDR3 protein is CAAREENTGELFF. In DNA form, the CDR3 reads TGTGCCGCGCGGGAGGAGAACACCGGGGAGCTGTTTTTT.